This is a list of T cell receptor beta chains from one sample in a study of T cells in Graves' hyperthyroidism and ophthalmopathy. TCRdb re-derived calls from the multiplex PCR reads in MiXCR, one entry per CDR3 protein. The repertoire holds approximately 480,000 distinct CDR3 sequences, with around 20% as singletons. Sample: blood. The origin of the receptors is a man in his late teens or twenties with Graves' hyperthyroidism. Each CDR3 is given with its conserved first and last residue. Each record gives: V gene, D gene, clone size, J gene, CDR3 protein, CDR3 DNA. A D gene is named only where the DNA matches it firmly. Clone size, where shown, is once, few, many, or a class for clones that have expanded.

TRBV5-5	.	many	TRBJ1-5	CASSLTANQPQHF	TGTGCCAGCAGCTTGACAGCCAATCAGCCCCAGCATTTT
TRBV9	TRBD1	few	TRBJ1-2	CASSVLDRGYYGYTF	TGTGCCAGCAGCGTATTGGACAGGGGGTACTATGGCTACACCTTC
TRBV12-3/TRBV12-4	.	.	TRBJ2-4	CASRGTGGGNIQYF	TGTGCCAGCAGAGGGACAGGCGGGGGAAACATTCAGTACTTC
TRBV27	.	many	TRBJ1-2	CASSPRRPQVYGYTF	TGTGCCAGCTCCCCCCGACGTCCTCAGGTCTATGGCTACACCTTC
TRBV20-1	.	many	TRBJ2-7	CSAGQGQGYEQYF	TGCAGTGCTGGCCAGGGGCAGGGGTACGAGCAGTACTTC
TRBV4-1	TRBD1	.	TRBJ2-5	CASSHNRGEETQYF	TGCGCCAGCAGCCACAACAGGGGGGAAGAGACCCAGTACTTC
TRBV12-3/TRBV12-4	.	few	TRBJ2-2	CASSPRSFPGELFF	TGTGCCAGCAGCCCACGCTCATTCCCCGGGGAGCTGTTTTTT
TRBV5-1	.	many	TRBJ1-1	CASSLREGGANTEAFF	TGCGCCAGCAGCCTTAGAGAAGGGGGTGCGAACACTGAAGCTTTCTTT
TRBV6-2/TRBV6-3	TRBD1	.	TRBJ2-6	CASRGQGPSGANVLTF	TGTGCCAGCAGAGGACAGGGACCCTCTGGGGCCAACGTCCTGACTTTC
TRBV6-2/TRBV6-3	.	many	TRBJ1-1	CASSYSTGRTAEAFF	TGTGCCAGCAGTTACTCTACGGGAAGAACGGCTGAAGCTTTCTTT
TRBV20-1	TRBD1	.	TRBJ2-6	CSAPPTGGISGANVLTF	TGCAGTGCTCCGCCGACAGGGGGGATTTCTGGGGCCAACGTCCTGACTTTC
TRBV29-1	TRBD1	many	TRBJ1-2	CSARDRGLGYTF	TGCAGCGCCCGAGACAGGGGCCTTGGCTACACCTTC
TRBV6-1	.	.	TRBJ2-5	CASSRHWQQGYQETQYF	TGTGCCAGCAGTCGACATTGGCAACAAGGGTACCAAGAGACCCAGTACTTC
TRBV6-2/TRBV6-3	.	.	TRBJ2-7	CASSPAGRSPYEQYF	TGTGCCAGCAGCCCAGCGGGCAGGAGCCCGTACGAGCAGTACTTC